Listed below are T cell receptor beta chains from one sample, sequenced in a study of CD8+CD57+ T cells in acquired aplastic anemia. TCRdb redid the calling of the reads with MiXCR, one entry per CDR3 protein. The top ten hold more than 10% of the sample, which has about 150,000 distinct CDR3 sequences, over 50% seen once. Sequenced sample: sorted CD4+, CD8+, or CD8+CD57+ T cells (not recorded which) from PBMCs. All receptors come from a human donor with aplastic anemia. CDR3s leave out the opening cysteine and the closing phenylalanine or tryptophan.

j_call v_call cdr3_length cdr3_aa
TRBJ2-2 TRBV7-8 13 ASSPGTGLSGELF
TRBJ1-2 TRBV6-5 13 ASSYSPTGVYGYT
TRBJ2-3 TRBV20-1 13 SARFSREVTDTQY
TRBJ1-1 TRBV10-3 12 AIRGLGVNTEAF
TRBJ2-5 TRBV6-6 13 ASSNARLNQETQY
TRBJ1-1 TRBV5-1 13 ASSLSTGGHTEAF
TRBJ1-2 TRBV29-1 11 SVEGPDHYGYT
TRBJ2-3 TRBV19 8 ATRGDTQY
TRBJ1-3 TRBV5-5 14 ASSLAGVVSGNTIY
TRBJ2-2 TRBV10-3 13 AISGDSEETGELF
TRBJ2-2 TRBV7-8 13 ASSSRNPNTGELF
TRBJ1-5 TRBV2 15 ASSERGDRGRYQPQH
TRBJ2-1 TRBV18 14 ASSPLTTRPNNEQF
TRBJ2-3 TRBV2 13 ASSDRAARPDTQY
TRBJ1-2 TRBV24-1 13 ATSDSGQDFDGYT
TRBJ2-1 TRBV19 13 ASRSILRGDDEQF
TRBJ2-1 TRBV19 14 ASSPTGSGAYNEQF
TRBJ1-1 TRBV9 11 ASSVAWRTEAF
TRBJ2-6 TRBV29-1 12 SVEGSSGANVLT
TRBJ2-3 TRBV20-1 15 SASSLQRGRGTDTQY
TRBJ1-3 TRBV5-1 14 ASSLGSDRAGNTIY
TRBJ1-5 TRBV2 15 ASSPGQGYYSNQPQH
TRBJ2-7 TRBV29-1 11 SATTGATYEQY
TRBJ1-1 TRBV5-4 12 ASSGSARNTEAF
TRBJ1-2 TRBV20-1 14 SARGTKGGFSYGYT
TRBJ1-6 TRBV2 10 ASSLNSVPLH
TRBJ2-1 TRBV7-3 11 ASSPGTDNEQF
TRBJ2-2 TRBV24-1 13 ATSDLRGPTGELF
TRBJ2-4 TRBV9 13 ASSVDLGGGNIQY
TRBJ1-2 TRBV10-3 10 AITKEGNGYT
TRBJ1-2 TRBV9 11 ASSVRQGYGYT
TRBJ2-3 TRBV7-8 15 ASSPIRGRKDTDTQY
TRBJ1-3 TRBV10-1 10 ASSEVGNTIY
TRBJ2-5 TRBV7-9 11 ASSQTGEETQY
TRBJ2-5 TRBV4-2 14 ASSQELRGAGETQY
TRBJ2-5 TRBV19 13 ASSIGRRGEETQY
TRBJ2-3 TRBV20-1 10 SALQGTDTQY
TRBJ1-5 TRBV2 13 ASSESSSSNQPQH
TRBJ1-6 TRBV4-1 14 ASSQVLDTYNSPLH
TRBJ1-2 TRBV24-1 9 ASTGDYGYT
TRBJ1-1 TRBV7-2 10 ASSVGQVEAF
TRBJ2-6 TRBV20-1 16 SARSKSLGLSGANVLT
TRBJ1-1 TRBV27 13 ASSLSQNMDTEAF